Below, 20 T cell receptor beta chains from the same sample are listed, as sequenced in a study of T cell responses to AZD1222 COVID-19 vaccine. This table comes from immunoSEQ multiplex PCR, and its TCRdb copy is limited to in-frame clones, with some not included. The sample carries more than 100,000 clones, over 70% recorded once. The sample here was peripheral blood, taken on day 0 of AZD1222 vaccination. These receptors all stem from an adult in good health.

This clone was observed a few times. The J gene is TRBJ1-5, the V gene TRBV7-8, with TRBD1 as a possible D gene (6 bases). Trimming removed 1 base at V and 7 bases at J, with 17 bases between. This CDR3 contains 16 residues. Per the germline V gene, CDR1 is SGHVS and CDR2 is FQNEAQ. CDR3 sequence (DNA): TGTGCCAGCAGCTTAGAGGGGGTTGGGGGGAACCAGCCCCAGCATTTT. It is translated as CASSLEGVGGNQPQHF. The variable domain in full, completed from reference TRBV7-8 and TRBJ1-5, reads GAGVSQSPRYKVAKRGQDVALRCDPISGHVSLFWYQQALGQGPEFLTYFQNEAQLDKSGLPSDRFFAERPEGSVSTLKIQRTQQEDSAVYLCASSLEGVGGNQPQHFGDGTRLSIL.

V usage is TRBV14 and J usage is TRBJ1-1; no clear D gene. Trimming pared 1 base from V and 8 bases from J, leaving 11 bases between. CDR1 is SGHDN, CDR2 FVKESK, per germline. This CDR3 is built from 13 residues. CDR3 sequence (DNA): TGTGCCAGCAGCCAAGCGGAGGGCAGGGAAGCTTTCTTT. Its translation is CASSQAEGREAFF.

This sequence joins TRBV28 and TRBJ1-5, with TRBD1 identical over 12 bases. The J segment lost 7 bases and the V segment lost 2 bases, leaving 3 bases of the junction unmatched. This CDR3 region has 15 residues. Germline V gives CDR1 MDHEN, CDR2 SYDVKM. CDR3 sequence: CASSLGTGGPQPQHF. The CDR3 DNA is TGTGCCAGCAGTTTAGGGACAGGGGGCCCCCAGCCCCAGCATTTT.

The rearrangement uses TRBV24-1 and TRBJ2-1; TRBD1 matches 7 bases. CDR1 is KGHDR, CDR2 SFDVKD, per germline. The CDR3 is made up of 16 amino acids. J gave up 8 bases and V 3 bases, and 12 bases lay outside the gene matches. CDR3: CATSDGETGLVDEQFF. The CDR3 nucleotides read TGTGCCACCAGTGATGGTGAGACAGGGCTCGTCGATGAGCAGTTCTTC.

The genes are TRBV7-9 and TRBJ2-7, with 7 nucleotides matching TRBD2. Per the germline V gene, CDR1 is SEHNR and CDR2 is FQNEAQ (reference sequence). V gave up 0 bases and J gave up 6 bases; unmatched junction bases: 8. The CDR3 consists of 15 residues. DNA for the CDR3: TGTGCCAGCAGCTTAGCGTCCCTGACGGGGGGCGAGCAGTACTTC. Protein product: CASSLASLTGGEQYF.

This rearrangement joins TRBV5-1 to TRBJ1-2, with a possible D match to TRBD1 (6 bases). V was trimmed by 0 bases and J by 7 bases, leaving 13 bases between them. The germline V gene has CDR1 SGHRS and CDR2 YFSETQ. This CDR3 is 14 amino acids long. The CDR3 loop is CASSLVQGTAGYTF. CDR3 nucleotides: TGCGCCAGCAGCTTGGTTCAGGGGACGGCTGGCTACACCTTC. Drawing the rest from reference TRBV5-1 and TRBJ1-2, the complete variable domain is KAGVTQTPRYLIKTRGQQVTLSCSPISGHRSVSWYQQTPGQGLQFLFEYFSETQRNKGNFPGRFSGRQFSNSRSEMNVSTLELGDSALYLCASSLVQGTAGYTFGSGTRLTVV.

The chain links TRBV19 to TRBJ2-2; D remains unclear. This CDR3 has 14 residues. Germline V gene sequence: CDR1 LNHDA, CDR2 SQIVND (reference sequence). V was clipped by 7 bases and J by 5 bases, with 14 bases between them. The CDR3 is CASKSGVNTGELFF. DNA for the CDR3: TGTGCCAGTAAATCCGGTGTCAATACCGGGGAGCTGTTTTTT.

The chain uses TRBV10-2 and TRBJ2-5, with D possibly being TRBD1 (6 bases). This CDR3 has 13 amino acids. The ends were cut back, 6 bases at V and 5 bases at J, with 13 bases in the middle. Germline V lookup: CDR1 WSHSY, CDR2 SAAADI. CDR3 DNA sequence: TGCGCCAGCAGCTCTACAGGGCTGGAGACCCAGTACTTC. It yields the protein CASSSTGLETQYF.

This chain uses TRBV19 with TRBJ1-4; maybe TRBD1 (6 bases). CDR3 length: 14 amino acids. The V gene's germline CDR1 is LNHDA and CDR2 SQIVND (reference sequence). The V end was cut by 10 bases, the J end by 7 bases, with 19 bases between. DNA of the CDR3: TGTGCCACCGGTGTAGGGGGAGTGAGTGAAAAACTGTTTTTT. Translation: CATGVGGVSEKLFF.

J is TRBJ2-3 and V is TRBV5-4, with D perhaps TRBD1 or TRBD2 (7 bases each). Per the germline V gene, CDR1 is SGHNT and CDR2 is YYREEE (reference sequence). The CDR3 is 16 residues long. V dropped 0 bases and J dropped 1 base, with 12 bases sitting between them. DNA of the CDR3: TGTGCCAGCAGCTTGGCCAGGGGGGGTGGCACAGATACGCAGTATTTT. It yields the protein CASSLARGGGTDTQYF.

The J gene is TRBJ1-1, the V gene TRBV12-2. TRBV12-2 is described as a pseudogene. The CDR3 is 15 residues long. This chain's CDR3 is CAPGTLGPMNTEAFF. For the CDR3, the DNA is TGTGCGCCGGGGACTTTGGGGCCCATGAACACTGAAGCTTTCTTT.

The genes are TRBV19 and TRBJ2-3; 7 bases line up with TRBD2. CDR1 is LNHDA and CDR2 is SQIVND in the germline V gene (reference sequence). The CDR3 runs 14 residues. V lost 3 bases to trimming and J lost 3 bases; unmatched junction nucleotides: 3. CDR3 bases: TGTGCCAGTAGTATGGGGGGGGTGACAGATACGCAGTATTTT. This encodes CASSMGGVTDTQYF.

The CDR3 protein is CASSRDLQETQYF. The CDR3 DNA sequence: TGTGCCAGCTCACGGGATTTACAAGAGACCCAGTACTTC. This chain uses TRBV18 with TRBJ2-5; no firm D call. Trimming took 4 bases from V and 2 from J, leaving 8 bases between them. The CDR3 has 13 amino acids. Germline V gene sequence: CDR1 KGHSH, CDR2 LQKENI.

V usage is TRBV19 and J usage is TRBJ1-1, with no clear D. This CDR3 spans 13 amino acids. Per germline, CDR1 LNHDA and CDR2 SQIVND (reference sequence). Trimming shortened V by 2 bases and J by 6 bases, and 10 bases separated the two germline ends. CDR3 coding DNA: TGTGCCAGTAGTATAAATCGGTACGCTGAAGCTTTCTTT. The encoded protein is CASSINRYAEAFF. The variable domain in full, with the rest retrieved from reference TRBV19 and TRBJ1-1, is DGGITQSPKYLFRKEGQNVTLSCEQNLNHDAMYWYRQDPGQGLRLIYYSQIVNDFQKGDIAEGYSVSREKKESFPLTVTSAQKNPTAFYLCASSINRYAEAFFGQGTRLTVV.

The chain has TRBV11-2 and TRBJ1-2; D remains ambiguous. V shed 5 bases and J shed 8 bases, with 18 bases lying between them. The CDR3 is made up of 14 amino acids. Germline CDR1 is SGHAT and CDR2 is FQNNGV. CDR3 sequence (DNA): TGTGCCAGCAGCGTAGGGAGGGATCGAAAGGGCTACACCTTC. It codes for CASSVGRDRKGYTF.

The chain has TRBV7-9 and TRBJ2-7, with 12 nucleotides matching TRBD2. The CDR3 spans 15 residues. Germline trimming cut 3 bases from V and 2 bases from J; bases unmatched to any gene: 2. Germline V lookup: CDR1 SEHNR, CDR2 FQNEAQ (reference sequence). CDR3 nucleotide sequence: TGTGCCAGCAGCTTCCCTAGCGGGGGGGCCTACGAGCAGTACTTC. Translated, it gives CASSFPSGGAYEQYF.

The chain carries TRBV18 and TRBJ1-1; D is possibly TRBD1 (6 bases). V lost 4 bases, J lost 3 bases, and 18 bases lay in between. The CDR3 runs 16 residues. CDR1 is KGHSH and CDR2 is LQKENI in the germline V gene. The CDR3 here is CASSRFGTGRDTEAFF. The CDR3 DNA sequence: TGTGCCAGCTCACGATTCGGTACAGGGAGGGACACTGAAGCTTTCTTT.

The J gene is TRBJ2-7, the V gene TRBV19; D is perhaps TRBD1 (5 bases). Germline V gives CDR1 LNHDA, CDR2 SQIVND (reference sequence). Trimming took 5 bases from V and 0 from J, leaving 11 bases between them. This CDR3 has 14 amino acids. CDR3 amino acids: CASSVNRISYEQYF. In nucleotides, the CDR3 is TGTGCCAGTAGTGTAAACAGGATCTCCTACGAGCAGTACTTC.

The rearrangement links TRBV12-2 to TRBJ2-7; TRBD2 is the table's D call and was not checked against the DNA. TRBV12-2 is marked as a pseudogene. The CDR3 runs 17 residues. CDR3 DNA: TGTGCAAGTCGCTTCGTAGCGGGGTTACCAGGTCCCTACGAGCAGTACTTC. Its protein product is CASRFVAGLPGPYEQYF.

The chain links TRBV19 to TRBJ2-7; D is undetermined. Trimming shortened V by 1 base and J by 4 bases, and 11 bases separated the two germline ends. Germline loops: CDR1 LNHDA, CDR2 SQIVND (reference sequence). This CDR3 spans 14 amino acids. The CDR3 protein is CASSIAEQNYEQYF. The CDR3, as DNA: TGTGCCAGTAGTATAGCCGAACAGAATTACGAGCAGTACTTC.